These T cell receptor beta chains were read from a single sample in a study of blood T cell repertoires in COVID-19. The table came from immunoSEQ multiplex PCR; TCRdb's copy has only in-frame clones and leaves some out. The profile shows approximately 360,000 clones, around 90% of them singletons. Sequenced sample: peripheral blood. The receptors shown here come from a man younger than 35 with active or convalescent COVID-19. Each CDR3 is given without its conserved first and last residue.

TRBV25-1,ASFYRGGY
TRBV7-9,ASTLDYEQY
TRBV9,ASSVTPNTEAF
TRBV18,ASSPASGTDTQY
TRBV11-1,ASSLWGGSYEQY
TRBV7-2,ASSWGPTLGLGGYT
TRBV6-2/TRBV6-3,ASSVDSRYGYT
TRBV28,ASSRRTGRYEQY
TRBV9,ASSESGVGYNEQF
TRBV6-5,ASRPRQWDQPQH
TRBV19,ASRPGGNQPQH
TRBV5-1,ASSFGSAGGYEQY
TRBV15,ATSRDPMQSQETQY
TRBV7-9,ASSLLGEREAF
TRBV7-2,ASSLVPGNEQY
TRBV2,ASQRGVRGISYNSPLH
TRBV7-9,ASSGTSARNEQF
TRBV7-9,ASSLLRANNEQF
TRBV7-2,ASRHRRASGGAGETQY
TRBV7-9,ASSYQGAREKLF
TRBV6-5,ASTHRTGYGYT
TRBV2,ASRAGGRSGNTIY
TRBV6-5,ASSPTGGGTQY
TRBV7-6,ASSHTFNTEAF
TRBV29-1,SVRGLRWNEKLF
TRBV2,ASSEERDKGYT
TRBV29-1,SVRGTGSPVAF
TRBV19,ASSTQTGYPTGELF
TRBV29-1,SVESGRSSYNEQF
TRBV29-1,SVEDSREGQTQY
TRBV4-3,ASSQGATGTTNEKLF
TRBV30,AWSDRSREY
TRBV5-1,ASSHLRLDRKMRAPYGYT
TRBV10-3,AISDPGGRTDTQY
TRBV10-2,ASSESPGGYGYT
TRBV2,ASLLTGLLREKLF
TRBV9,ASSVVGVNSPLH
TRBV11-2,ASLPGGASYNEQF
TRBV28,ASSLGDRGRSYGYT
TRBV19,ASSTPGGINYGYT
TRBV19,ASSIGLSTDTQY
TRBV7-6,ASSSAPGTGSYGYT
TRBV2,ASSETSGQETQY
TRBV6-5,ASSWTGGNTEAF
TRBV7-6,ASSKQATNEKLF
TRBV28,ASSSPGQITGELF
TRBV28,ASSSGGGGNEQF
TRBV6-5,ASSGQSSYEQY
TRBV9,ASSAWGTQNEKLF
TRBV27,ASSLAGTGVDDEQY
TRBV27,ASSNRDRYNEKLF
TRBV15,ATSRVPPPGDNTEAF
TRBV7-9,ASSSHGTGYGYT
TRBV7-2,ASSLGGANTGELF
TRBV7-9,ASSSGQKNTEAF
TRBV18,ASASGGSYEQY
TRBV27,ASSFLGQNYNEQF
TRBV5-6,ASSSLSANTGELF
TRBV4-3,ASSLLGGGPSGEKLF